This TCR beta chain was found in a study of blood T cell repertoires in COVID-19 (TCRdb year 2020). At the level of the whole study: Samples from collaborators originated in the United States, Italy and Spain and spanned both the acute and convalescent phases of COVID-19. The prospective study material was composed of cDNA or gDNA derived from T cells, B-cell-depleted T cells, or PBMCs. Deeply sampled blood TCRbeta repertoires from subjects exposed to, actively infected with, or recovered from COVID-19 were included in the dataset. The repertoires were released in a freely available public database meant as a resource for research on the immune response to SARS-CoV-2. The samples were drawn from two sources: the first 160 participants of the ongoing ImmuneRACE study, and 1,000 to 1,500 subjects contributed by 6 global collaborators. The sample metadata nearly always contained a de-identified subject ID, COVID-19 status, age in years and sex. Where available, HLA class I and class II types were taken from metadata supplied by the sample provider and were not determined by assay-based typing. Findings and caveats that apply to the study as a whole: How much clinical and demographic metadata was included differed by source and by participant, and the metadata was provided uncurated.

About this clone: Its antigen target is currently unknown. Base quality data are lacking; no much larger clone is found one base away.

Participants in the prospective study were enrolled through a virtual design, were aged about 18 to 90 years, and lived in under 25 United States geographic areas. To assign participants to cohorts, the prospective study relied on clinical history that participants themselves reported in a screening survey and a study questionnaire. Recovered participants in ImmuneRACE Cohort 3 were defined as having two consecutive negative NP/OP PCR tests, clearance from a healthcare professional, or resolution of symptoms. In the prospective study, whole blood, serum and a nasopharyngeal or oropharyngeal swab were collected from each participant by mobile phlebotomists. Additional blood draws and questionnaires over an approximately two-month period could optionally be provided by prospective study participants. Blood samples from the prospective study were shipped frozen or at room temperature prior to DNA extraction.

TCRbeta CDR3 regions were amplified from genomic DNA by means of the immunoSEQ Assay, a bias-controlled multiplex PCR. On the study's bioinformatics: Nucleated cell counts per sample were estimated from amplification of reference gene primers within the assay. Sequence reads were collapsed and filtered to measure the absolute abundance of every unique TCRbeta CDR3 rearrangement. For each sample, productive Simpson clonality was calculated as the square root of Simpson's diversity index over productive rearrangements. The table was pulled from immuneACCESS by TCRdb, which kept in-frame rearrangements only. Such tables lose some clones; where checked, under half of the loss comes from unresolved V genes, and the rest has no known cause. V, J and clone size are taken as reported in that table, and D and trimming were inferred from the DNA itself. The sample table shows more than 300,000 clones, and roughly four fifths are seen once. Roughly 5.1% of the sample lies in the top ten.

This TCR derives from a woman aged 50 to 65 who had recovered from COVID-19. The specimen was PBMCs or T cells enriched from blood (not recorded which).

CDR3 sequence: CASRMQTGSYNSPLHF. At the DNA level, the sequence is TGTGCCAGCAGGATGCAAACGGGCTCCTATAATTCACCCCTCCACTTT. The sequence is built from TRBV3-1 (or the pseudogene TRBV3-2) and TRBJ1-6; the D gene cannot be named for sure. From its cysteine to its phenylalanine, the CDR3 spans 16 amino acids. The DNA shown is the 48-base CDR3, in frame from base 1. For CDR1 and CDR2, the germline V gene (reference sequence) lists LGHDT and YNNKEL. V is reduced by 6 bases and J by 0 bases, leaving a spacing of 12 bases between them.